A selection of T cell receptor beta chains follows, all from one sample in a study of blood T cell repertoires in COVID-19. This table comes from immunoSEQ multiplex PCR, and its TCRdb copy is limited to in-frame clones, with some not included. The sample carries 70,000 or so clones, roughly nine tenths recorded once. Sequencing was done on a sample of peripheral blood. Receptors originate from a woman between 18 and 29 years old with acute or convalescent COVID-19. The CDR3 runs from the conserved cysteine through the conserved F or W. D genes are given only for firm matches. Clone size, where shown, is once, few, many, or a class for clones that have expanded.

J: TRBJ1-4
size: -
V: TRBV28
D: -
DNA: TGTGCCAGCAGTTCCTACCGACAGCTGGAGAATGAAAAACTGTTTTTT
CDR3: CASSSYRQLENEKLFF

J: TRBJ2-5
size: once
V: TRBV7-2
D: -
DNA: TGTGCCAGCAGCTTACGGACAGAAGAGACCCAGTACTTC
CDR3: CASSLRTEETQYF

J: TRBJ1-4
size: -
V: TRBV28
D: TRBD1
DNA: TGTGCCAGCAGGAGTACAGGGGCGTCGCGACCTAATGAAAAACTGTTTTTT
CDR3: CASRSTGASRPNEKLFF

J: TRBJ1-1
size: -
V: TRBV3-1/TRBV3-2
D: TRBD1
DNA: TGTGCCAGCAGCCGGGACAGGGAGAACACTGAAGCTTTCTTT
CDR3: CASSRDRENTEAFF

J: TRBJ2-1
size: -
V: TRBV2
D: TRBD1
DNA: TGTGCCAGCAAAGTAGGGACAGGGGATACTTGGTCCTACAATGAGCAGTTCTTC
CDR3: CASKVGTGDTWSYNEQFF

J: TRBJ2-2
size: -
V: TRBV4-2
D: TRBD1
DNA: TGTGCCAGCAGAAGGGGACAGGGGGAGGTCGGGGAGCTGTTTTTT
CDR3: CASRRGQGEVGELFF

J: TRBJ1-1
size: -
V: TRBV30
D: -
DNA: TGTGCCTGGAGTTTCGCGGTGGGCACTGAAGCTTTCTTT
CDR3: CAWSFAVGTEAFF

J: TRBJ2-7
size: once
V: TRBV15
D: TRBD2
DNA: TGTGCCACCAGCAGAGACATCGGGACTACATCCTACGAGCAGTACTTC
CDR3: CATSRDIGTTSYEQYF

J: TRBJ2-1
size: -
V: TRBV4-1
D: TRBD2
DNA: TGCGCCAGCAGCCAAACTAGCGGGAGCGTAAATGGCAATGAGCAGTTCTTC
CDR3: CASSQTSGSVNGNEQFF

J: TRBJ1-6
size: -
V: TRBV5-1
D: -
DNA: TGCGCCAGCAGCTTGGTTGGGGAGAATTCACCCCTCCACTTT
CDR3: CASSLVGENSPLHF

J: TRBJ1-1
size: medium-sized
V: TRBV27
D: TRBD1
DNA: TGTGCCAGCAGAGCAGAACCGGGACAGGGTGAAGCTTTCTTT
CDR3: CASRAEPGQGEAFF

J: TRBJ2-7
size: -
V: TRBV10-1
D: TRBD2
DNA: TGCGCCAGCAGTCCCCAGAGCTCGGGACTAGCGGGGGGGCGTTTAGACGAGCAGTACTTC
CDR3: CASSPQSSGLAGGRLDEQYF

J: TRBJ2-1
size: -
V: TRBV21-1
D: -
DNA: TGTGCCAGCAGCAAAGGTCGGGGGATGTCCTACAATGAGCAGTTCTTC
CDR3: CASSKGRGMSYNEQFF

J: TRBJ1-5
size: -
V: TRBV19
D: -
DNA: TGTGCCAGTAGTATACGGGGGGAAAATCAGCCCCAGCATTTT
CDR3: CASSIRGENQPQHF

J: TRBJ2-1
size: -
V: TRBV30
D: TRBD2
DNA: TGTGCCTGGAGTCTCGTCGGGGGGGCCTCCTACAATGAGCAGTTCTTC
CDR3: CAWSLVGGASYNEQFF

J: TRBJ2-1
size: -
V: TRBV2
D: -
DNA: TGTGCCAGCAGTGGGCGACAAAGCTCCTACAATGAGCAGTTCTTC
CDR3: CASSGRQSSYNEQFF

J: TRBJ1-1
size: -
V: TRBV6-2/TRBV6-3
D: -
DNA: TGTGCCAGCAGTTACTCGAGTAGAGCAGGGTTGAACACTGAAGCTTTCTTT
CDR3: CASSYSSRAGLNTEAFF

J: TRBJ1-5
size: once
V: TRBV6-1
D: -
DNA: TGTGCCAGCAGTGAAGCGCGGGTTGGAAATCAGCCCCAGCATTTT
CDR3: CASSEARVGNQPQHF

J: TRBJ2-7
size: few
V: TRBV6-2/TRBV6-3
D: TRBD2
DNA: TGTGCCAGCAGTTATCGGCTAGCGGGGCTCTACGAGCAGTACTTC
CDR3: CASSYRLAGLYEQYF

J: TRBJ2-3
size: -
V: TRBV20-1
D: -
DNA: TGCAGTGGAGAGGGGGGGGATACGCAGTATTTT
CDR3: CSGEGGDTQYF

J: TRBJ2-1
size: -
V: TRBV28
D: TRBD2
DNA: TGTGCCAGCAGCTCGAGGACTAGACCCTACAATGAGCAGTTCTTC
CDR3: CASSSRTRPYNEQFF

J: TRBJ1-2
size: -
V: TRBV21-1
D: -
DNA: TGTGCCAGCCAACCGAGCGGTTGGTTGCAGGGGCGCTATGGCTACACCTTC
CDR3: CASQPSGWLQGRYGYTF

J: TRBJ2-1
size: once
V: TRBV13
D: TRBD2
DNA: TGTGCCAGCAGCTTCGGGGGACTAGCGGGACTCAATGAGCAGTTCTTC
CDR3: CASSFGGLAGLNEQFF